Shown below are 17 T cell receptor beta chains from a single sample sequenced in a study of T cells in Graves' hyperthyroidism and ophthalmopathy. Amplified regions were TCR beta CDR3 sequences from RNA transcripts. The study used the HTBI primer set for a first-round RT-PCR of the TCR CDR3. Each CDR3 protein is one row after TCRdb ran MiXCR on the multiplex PCR reads. The table lists 550,000 to 700,000 distinct CDR3 sequences, about 14% of them singletons. The material sequenced was blood. The source is a woman aged 40 to 50 with Graves' ophthalmopathy.

This clonotype was counted many times. The gene calls are TRBV2 and TRBJ2-7; 9 nucleotides align to TRBD1. Per germline, CDR1 SNHLY and CDR2 FYNNEI. The junction had 7 bases not matched to a gene; V was cut back by 6 bases and J by 7 bases. CDR3 length equals 13 residues. The CDR3 here is CASRQQGAREQYF. The CDR3 DNA reads TGTGCCAGCAGACAACAGGGGGCGAGGGAGCAGTACTTC.

The genes are TRBV20-1 and TRBJ2-1; D might be TRBD1 (5 bases). Germline CDR1 and CDR2: DFQATT and SNEGSKA (reference sequence). This CDR3 has 13 amino acids. Between the trimmed V and J ends, which lost 7 bases and 9 bases, there was a span of 19 bases. CDR3 nucleotide sequence: TGCAGTGTACAGGCCCCACCGGCGGTTGAGCAGTTCTTC. Protein product: CSVQAPPAVEQFF.

This clonotype was recorded many times. This chain links TRBV4-1 with TRBJ2-2; possibly TRBD1 for D (6 bases). This CDR3 is 15 amino acids long. V dropped 3 bases and J dropped 4 bases, with 12 bases sitting between them. CDR1 MGHRA and CDR2 YSYEKL come from the germline V gene. The CDR3 loop reads CASSHVDRLTGELFF. CDR3 sequence (DNA): TGCGCCAGCAGCCACGTGGACAGACTCACCGGGGAGCTGTTTTTT.

A word on this clonotype: A much more abundant neighbour one base away suggests this may be a read error. This CDR3 fails to terminate in the conserved phenylalanine or tryptophan, so it likely reflects a read error. The chain carries TRBV20-1 and TRBJ2-7, with 8 bases matching TRBD2. The trim removed 5 bases at V and 3 bases at J, leaving 6 bases unmatched. The CDR3 covers 13 residues. CDR1 is DFQATT, CDR2 SNEGSKA, per germline (reference sequence). CDR3 sequence: CSAGRGLVYEQYC. The DNA of the CDR3 is TGCAGTGCTGGTCGGGGACTAGTCTACGAGCAGTACTGC.

This clonotype was counted between two and nine times. The rearrangement joins TRBV5-1 to TRBJ2-7, with TRBD2 matching over 7 bases. CDR1 and CDR2 (germline): SGHRS, YFSETQ. With 1 base clipped from V and 4 bases from J, the junction kept 11 bases outside the gene matches. The CDR3 is 16 residues long. For the CDR3, the DNA is TGCGCCAGCAGCTTGCCTAGCGGACTGGAGTTATACGAGCAGTACTTC. As protein: CASSLPSGLELYEQYF.

This clonotype was detected ten times or more. The chain employs TRBV7-2 and TRBJ1-5; D not resolved. Looked up from germline, CDR1 is SGHTA and CDR2 is FQGNSA. Trimming stripped 4 bases from V and 9 bases from J, with 10 bases between. CDR3 length equals 12 residues. CDR3 in amino acids: CASSSYGGPQHF. In nucleotides, the CDR3 is TGTGCCAGCAGCTCTTATGGTGGGCCCCAGCATTTT.

In its sample, this clonotype was seen many times. The chain uses TRBV28 and TRBJ1-5, with unresolved D. The V end was cut by 4 bases, the J end by 4 bases, with 8 bases between. This CDR3 has 13 amino acids. Germline loops: CDR1 MDHEN, CDR2 SYDVKM. The CDR3, as DNA: TGTGCCAGCAGTTCAAGTTTAAATCAGCCCCAGCATTTT. Amino acids: CASSSSLNQPQHF.

This clonotype was seen ten or more times. The V call is TRBV19, the J call TRBJ2-7; 13 bases align to TRBD2. Germline CDR1 and CDR2: LNHDA and SQIVND (reference sequence). This CDR3 spans 17 amino acids. Trimming at V came to 4 bases and at J to 5 bases, leaving 11 bases not matched to a gene. CDR3 in DNA: TGTGCCAGTAGTACCGAAGGGGGACTAGCGGGAATGGACGAGCAGTACTTC. Translating gives CASSTEGGLAGMDEQYF.

This clonotype occurred many times. The rearrangement joins TRBV7-9 to TRBJ2-7, with TRBD1 identical over 8 bases. There are 17 residues in the CDR3. With V trimmed by 5 bases and J by 0 bases, 12 bases remained unmatched. Per the germline V gene, CDR1 is SEHNR and CDR2 is FQNEAQ (reference sequence). CDR3: CASSPGTGTLNSYEQYF. The DNA for the CDR3 is TGTGCCAGCAGCCCGGGGACAGGTACCCTTAACTCCTACGAGCAGTACTTC.

This clonotype was observed at least ten times. This chain joins TRBV19 and TRBJ2-5; possibly TRBD1 or TRBD2 for D (5 bases each). V was cut by 5 bases and J by 2 bases, with 12 bases left in between. Germline V lookup: CDR1 LNHDA, CDR2 SQIVND (reference sequence). The CDR3 length is 14 residues. The CDR3 sequence: CASSFRDGQETQYF. The CDR3 DNA reads as TGTGCCAGTAGTTTCCGGGACGGACAAGAGACCCAGTACTTC. The entire variable domain, with the rest obtained from reference TRBV19 and TRBJ2-5, is as follows: DGGITQSPKYLFRKEGQNVTLSCEQNLNHDAMYWYRQDPGQGLRLIYYSQIVNDFQKGDIAEGYSVSREKKESFPLTVTSAQKNPTAFYLCASSFRDGQETQYFGPGTRLLVL.

The chain joins TRBV2 to TRBJ2-3; 9 positions match TRBD1. After removal of 9 bases from V and 4 bases from J, the junction contained 2 bases not matched to a gene. The length of the CDR3 is 12 residues. CDR1 and CDR2 from the germline V gene are SNHLY and FYNNEI. The CDR3 reads CASTGGADTQYF. As DNA, the CDR3 is TGTGCCAGTACAGGGGGCGCAGATACGCAGTATTTT.

This clonotype was found many times. The chain combines TRBV12-3 or TRBV12-4 with TRBJ1-5; no definite D call. The V gene lost 5 bases and the J gene lost 8 bases, with 7 bases spanning the gap. The CDR3 consists of 11 residues. For the CDR3, the DNA is TGTGCCAGCAGTATCACTGAGCCCCAGCATTTT. This gives the protein CASSITEPQHF.

This clonotype was seen ten or more times. The rearrangement joins TRBV5-1 to TRBJ2-7, with D possibly TRBD1 on 7 matching bases. Germline assignment: CDR1 SGHRS and CDR2 YFSETQ. CDR3 size: 15 residues. V was pared by 0 bases and J by 6 bases, with 16 bases between. CDR3 sequence reads: CASSLATVQGGEQYF. Written as DNA, the CDR3 is TGCGCCAGCAGCTTGGCAACGGTGCAGGGGGGCGAGCAGTACTTC.

The sample holds many counts of this clonotype. The chain joins TRBV6-2 or TRBV6-3 to TRBJ2-7, with D unclear. Germline V gives CDR1 MNHEY, CDR2 SVGEGT. V lost 4 bases, J lost 4 bases, and 17 bases lay in between. The CDR3 sequence is 15 residues long. The CDR3 loop is CASSSPSGWKYEQYF. For the CDR3, the DNA is TGTGCCAGCAGTTCCCCGTCCGGTTGGAAATACGAGCAGTACTTC.

This clonotype was counted ten times or more. The V gene is TRBV12-3 or TRBV12-4, the J gene TRBJ1-2; possibly TRBD1 for D (5 bases). The CDR3 runs to 16 residues. Trimming took off 6 bases at V and 4 bases at J, with 21 bases between the two ends. CDR3 protein: CASSTIDGGSVYGYTF. As DNA, the CDR3 is TGTGCCAGCAGCACCATCGACGGGGGGTCGGTCTATGGCTACACCTTC.

This clonotype has only a few counts. V is TRBV5-1 and J is TRBJ2-7, with D possibly being TRBD2 (6 bases). Germline loops: CDR1 SGHRS, CDR2 YFSETQ. CDR3 length: 15 amino acids. V lost 1 base and J 0 bases, leaving 11 bases between the germline ends. CDR3: CASSLPSDISYEQYF. The DNA for the CDR3 is TGCGCCAGCAGCTTGCCTAGCGACATCTCCTACGAGCAGTACTTC.

This clonotype was seen at least ten times. This chain connects TRBV6-2 or TRBV6-3 to TRBJ1-1, with D uncertain. V lost 6 bases to trimming and J lost 3 bases, with 11 bases between them. Looked up from germline, CDR1 is MNHEY and CDR2 is SVGEGT. The CDR3 has 13 residues. The CDR3 nucleotides read TGTGCCAGCAGGCCCGACGGGGACACTGAAGCTTTCTTT. Its translation: CASRPDGDTEAFF.